This TCR beta chain was recovered during a study of blood T cell repertoires in COVID-19. The CDR3 loop spans 14 amino acids. V lost 1 base and J 1 base, leaving 8 bases between the germline ends. Germline values: CDR1 SGHDT, CDR2 YYEEEE. The repertoire was sequenced with immunoSEQ multiplex PCR; TCRdb's copy has only in-frame clones and lacks some. The sample shows nearly 350,000 clones, around nine tenths of them seen only once. The clonotype originates from a woman in her 70s with COVID-19, enrolled during active disease. V usage is TRBV5-6 and J usage is TRBJ2-5; perhaps TRBD1 as D (5 bases). Source material: peripheral blood. The CDR3 DNA reads TGTGCCAGCAGCTTGAACAGGTCCCAAGAGACCCAGTACTTC. Its protein is CASSLNRSQETQYF.